The rows below give T cell receptor beta chains drawn from one sample of a study of T cells in Graves' hyperthyroidism and ophthalmopathy. TCRdb fed the multiplex PCR reads into MiXCR, producing one record per CDR3 protein. Among fewer than 600,000 distinct CDR3 sequences listed, around 15% were seen once. The sample was blood. These receptors were taken from a woman aged 40 to 55 with Graves' hyperthyroidism. The CDR3 runs from the conserved cysteine through the conserved F or W. The D gene is left open where the match is weak. Size values are once, few and many counts, or a class for expanded clones, and some rows have none.

v_gene	d_gene	abundance	j_gene	CDR3nt	CDR3aa
TRBV7-2	.	many	TRBJ2-3	TGTGCCAGCAGCTGGCTAGCGAGAAGCACAGATACGCAGTATTTT	CASSWLARSTDTQYF
TRBV4-2	TRBD2	few	TRBJ2-2	TGTGCCAGCGACGGGGGGAGGGCCACCGGGGAGCTGTTTTTT	CASDGGRATGELFF
TRBV6-1	.	.	TRBJ1-2	TGTGCCAGCAGCACCGCCCCTGGGTATGGCTACACCTTC	CASSTAPGYGYTF
TRBV5-1	TRBD1	once	TRBJ2-5	TGCGCCAGCAGCTTGTACGGGACAGAAGAGACCCAGTACTTC	CASSLYGTEETQYF
TRBV20-1	.	many	TRBJ1-6	TGCAGTGCTAGAGGTGGGGAAAGCTCCTATAATTCACCCCTCCACTTT	CSARGGESSYNSPLHF
TRBV11-3	TRBD2	.	TRBJ2-3	TGTGCCAGCAGCTGTGAGACTAGCGGGATTGGAGATACGCAGTATTTT	CASSCETSGIGDTQYF
TRBV7-3	TRBD1	many	TRBJ2-7	TGTGCCAGCAGCTTAGAAGGGGGCCATTACGAGCAGTACTTC	CASSLEGGHYEQYF
TRBV5-1	TRBD1	.	TRBJ1-1	TGCGCCAGCAGCTTGTCCCGGGACAGAGCGTTAGGAGCTTTCTTT	CASSLSRDRALGAFF
TRBV28	.	many	TRBJ2-7	TGTGCCAGCATCCCACCCCTTGGAGGGCAGAACTACGAGCAGTACTTC	CASIPPLGGQNYEQYF
TRBV15	.	.	TRBJ2-7	TGTGCCACCAGTAACGGGGTCACCTACGAGCAGTACTTC	CATSNGVTYEQYF
TRBV6-1	TRBD1	.	TRBJ2-1	TGTGCCAGCAGCGAAGGGACAGGGGATGAGCAGTTCTTC	CASSEGTGDEQFF
TRBV12-5	TRBD2	few	TRBJ2-7	TGTGCTAGTGGTTTGAGACAAAGACGGGAGGGATCCTACGAGCAGTACTTC	CASGLRQRREGSYEQYF
TRBV12-3/TRBV12-4	.	many	TRBJ1-5	TGTGCCAGCAGTTTAGGGCAGGAGAGCCAGCCCCAGCATTTT	CASSLGQESQPQHF
TRBV5-6	.	few	TRBJ2-2	TGTGCCAGCAGCTCGGACTATCACACCGGGGAGCTGTTTTTT	CASSSDYHTGELFF
TRBV20-1	.	.	TRBJ1-5	TGCAGTGCTAGGGCCTGGGCAGACAATCAGCCCCAGCATTTT	CSARAWADNQPQHF
TRBV19	.	few	TRBJ1-5	TGTGCCACTTCGCCTGGGGCTCAGCCCCAGCATTTT	CATSPGAQPQHF
TRBV30	.	many	TRBJ1-5	TGTGCCTGGAGTGCCGGGGCTCATCAGCCCCAGCATTTT	CAWSAGAHQPQHF
TRBV19	.	few	TRBJ2-3	TGTGCCAGTAGACCAGCGTCCCGCACAGATACGCAGTATTTT	CASRPASRTDTQYF
TRBV18	.	.	TRBJ2-2	TGTGCCAGCTTACGTATGATGGGAACCGGGGAGCTGTTTTTT	CASLRMMGTGELFF
TRBV12-3/TRBV12-4	.	.	TRBJ2-3	TGTGCCAGCAGTTTGAGGAGCGGAGTGACAGATACGCAGTATTTT	CASSLRSGVTDTQYF
TRBV6-1	.	many	TRBJ1-1	TGTGCCAGCAGGGACCTCGGGGACACTGAAGCTTTCTTT	CASRDLGDTEAFF
TRBV30	.	.	TRBJ1-5	TGTGCCTGGAGTGGGACGGCGTTCAATCAGCCCCAGCATTTT	CAWSGTAFNQPQHF
TRBV28	.	many	TRBJ2-7	TGTGCCAGCAAAGGACAGACTTGGCCCTACGAGCAGTACTTC	CASKGQTWPYEQYF
TRBV6-1	.	many	TRBJ1-1	TGTGCCAGCAGTGAAGCTGGATTACGAGGTTCCGAAGCTTTCTTT	CASSEAGLRGSEAFF
TRBV2	.	.	TRBJ2-3	TGTGCCAGCAATGTAGGCACAGATACGCAGTATTTT	CASNVGTDTQYF
TRBV28	.	many	TRBJ2-2	TGTGCCAGCATCGGATTACAGGGCCTAAACACCGGGGAGCTGTTTTTT	CASIGLQGLNTGELFF
TRBV28	.	many	TRBJ1-4	TGTGCCAGCAGGGGGAGGGAAAAACTGTTTTTT	CASRGREKLFF
TRBV29-1	.	few	TRBJ1-2	TGCAGCGTTGAAGACCGTCCTGGCGTTGGTGGCTACACCTTC	CSVEDRPGVGGYTF
TRBV5-1	TRBD2	.	TRBJ2-1	TGCGCCAGCAGCGCCCGACTAGCGGGAGGGGTTAACAATGAGCAGTTCTTC	CASSARLAGGVNNEQFF
TRBV7-9	.	many	TRBJ2-7	TGTGCCAGCAGCTTTTCTGGTTGGGGGGAGGAAACCTACGAGCAGTACTTC	CASSFSGWGEETYEQYF
TRBV6-1	.	few	TRBJ1-1	TGTGCCAGCAGTTCCCTCGAGCTCAGGCTCTTGAAAGCTTTCTTT	CASSSLELRLLKAFF
TRBV5-1	.	.	TRBJ1-1	TGCGCCAGCAGGTCCCCGAGGAGCTCGGAGGCTTTCTTT	CASRSPRSSEAFF
TRBV20-1	.	many	TRBJ1-6	TGCAGTGCTAAAACAGGAGTGGTTGAGGCCCTCCACTTT	CSAKTGVVEALHF
TRBV2	.	many	TRBJ2-7	TGTGCCAGCAGAACGACACCCTCCTACGAGCAGTACTTC	CASRTTPSYEQYF
TRBV3-1	.	many	TRBJ2-1	TGTGCCAGCAGCCAGGAAGGGGTGGAGTCCTACAATGAGCAGTTCTTC	CASSQEGVESYNEQFF
TRBV5-1	.	.	TRBJ2-5	TGCGCCAGCAGCCCCCAGGGTGCGGAGAGAGAGACCCAGTACTTC	CASSPQGAERETQYF
TRBV12-3/TRBV12-4	.	many	TRBJ2-3	TGTGCCAGCAGTTTACCACAAACAGATACGCAGTATTTT	CASSLPQTDTQYF
TRBV30	TRBD1	many	TRBJ1-2	TGTGCCTTGACAGGGTTTTACTCGAATGGCTACACCTTC	CALTGFYSNGYTF
TRBV20-1	.	once	TRBJ2-1	TGCAGTGCTAGAGTGCTTTACAATGAGCAGTTCTTC	CSARVLYNEQFF
TRBV18	.	many	TRBJ1-1	TGTGCCAGCTCACCACCACGGGGTTCGGACACTGAAGCTTTCTTT	CASSPPRGSDTEAFF
TRBV20-1	.	.	TRBJ1-5	TGCAGTGCTAGATCGATGGGGGGGAGGTTTTCTGGCAATCAGCCCCAGCATTTT	CSARSMGGRFSGNQPQHF
TRBV28	TRBD1	many	TRBJ2-7	TGTGCCAGCAGTCTCGGACAGGGTCTAAGCGAGCAGTACTTC	CASSLGQGLSEQYF
TRBV28	.	many	TRBJ1-2	TGTGCCAGCAGTTTATTAAACAGGTTCTATGGCTACACCTTC	CASSLLNRFYGYTF
TRBV7-2	.	many	TRBJ1-5	TGTGCCAGCAGCTTAGTGACAGAACAGCCCCAGCATTTT	CASSLVTEQPQHF
TRBV11-2	.	many	TRBJ2-7	TGTGCCACGGAGCGGGGCAGGGGGCTTTACGAGCAGTACTTC	CATERGRGLYEQYF
TRBV6-2/TRBV6-3	.	many	TRBJ2-7	TGTGCCACCACGCCGGGGATGACCTACGAGCAGTACTTC	CATTPGMTYEQYF
TRBV2	.	many	TRBJ2-2	TGTGCCAGCAGTGAAGCCCGGGGAGGTTCCGGGGAGCTGTTTTTT	CASSEARGGSGELFF
TRBV6-1	.	many	TRBJ1-2	TGTGCCAGCAGTTCCCCACGCAGGGACAAAGCTAACTATGGCTACACCTTC	CASSSPRRDKANYGYTF
TRBV6-1	.	few	TRBJ2-3	TGTGCCAGCAGACCGGGACCCAGCACAGATACGCAGTATTTT	CASRPGPSTDTQYF
TRBV7-2	TRBD2	many	TRBJ2-5	TGTGCCAGCAGCTTAGCGGGAGGGACGAAGACCCAGTACTTC	CASSLAGGTKTQYF
TRBV27	.	few	TRBJ2-1	TGTGCCAGCAGTTTAGTCGGGAGTAGGGGTGAGCAGTTCTTC	CASSLVGSRGEQFF
TRBV19	.	few	TRBJ2-6	TGTGCCAGTAGTATAAACCCGGGGATCTCTGGGGCCAACGTCCTGACTTTC	CASSINPGISGANVLTF
TRBV5-4	TRBD2	few	TRBJ2-5	TGTGCCAGCAGCTTACCCAGGGAGGGGACCCAGTACTTC	CASSLPREGTQYF
TRBV5-1	TRBD1	few	TRBJ2-5	TGCGCCAGCAGCTTTACGACAGGGGGAGGCGAGACCCAGTACTTC	CASSFTTGGGETQYF
TRBV15	.	many	TRBJ2-4	TGTGCCACCAGCAGAGGGGGGACCTTGCGGAACATTCAGTACTTC	CATSRGGTLRNIQYF